This T cell receptor (beta chain) was sequenced during a study of blood T cell repertoires in COVID-19 (TCRdb year 2020). Looking at the study overall: The collaborator samples originated in the United States, Italy and Spain and spanned the acute and convalescent phases of COVID-19. The sample metadata nearly always contained a de-identified subject ID, COVID-19 status, age in years and sex. Where HLA class I and class II types were available, the types were taken from metadata supplied by the sample provider, not from assay-based typing. Samples came from the ongoing ImmuneRACE study (first 160 participants) plus 1,254 subjects from 6 global collaborators. The repertoires were made available in a free public database intended to serve as a resource for research on the immune response to SARS-CoV-2. Subjects who had been exposed to COVID-19, were actively infected with it, or had recovered from it provided the deeply sampled blood TCRbeta repertoires that made up the dataset. The material from the prospective study consisted of cDNA or gDNA derived from T cells, B-cell-depleted T cells, or PBMCs.

Notes on this clone: Its binding antigen is unknown. Within one base of it there is no much larger clone, and no base qualities were kept.

In the prospective study, participants were about 18 to 100 years old, resided in about 25 geographic areas of the United States, and were enrolled through a virtual design. To assign participants to cohorts, the prospective study relied on clinical history that participants themselves reported in a screening survey and a study questionnaire. In the prospective study, whole blood, serum and a nasopharyngeal or oropharyngeal swab were collected from each participant by mobile phlebotomists. Additional blood draws and questionnaires over an approximately 2-month period could optionally be provided by prospective study participants. Prospective study blood samples were shipped either frozen or at room temperature before DNA extraction. In the germline V gene, CDR1 corresponds to SGHVS and CDR2 to FNYEAQ. V lost 2 bases and J lost 0 bases; the stretch between them is 8 bases long. From its cysteine to its phenylalanine, the CDR3 spans 14 amino acids. Only the CDR3 DNA is retained, 42 bases long and in frame from the first base.

TCRbeta CDR3 regions were amplified from genomic DNA by means of the immunoSEQ Assay, a bias-controlled multiplex PCR. For the original study's pipeline: Within the assay, amplification of reference gene primers was used to estimate how many nucleated cells each sample contained. Sequence reads were collapsed and filtered to measure the absolute abundance of every unique TCRbeta CDR3 rearrangement. Productive Simpson clonality was computed per sample as the square root of Simpson's diversity index over productive rearrangements. This immuneACCESS table, as held by TCRdb, lists in-frame sequences with V and J called but not all clones. Of the missing ones, under half trace to an unresolved V gene in checked studies; the others have no known cause. That table furnishes V, J and clone size, whereas the DNA furnished D and trimming. For this sample there are some 190,000 clones; 86% appear just once. Of the sample, 5% to 7% is held by the ten largest clones.

Findings and caveats that apply to the study as a whole: The amount of clinical and demographic metadata varied by source and participant and was provided uncurated.

The TCR was taken from a man aged 35 to 55 with acute COVID-19. This chain is built from TRBV7-6 and TRBJ2-7; perhaps TRBD1 is the D gene, with 6 bases matching. The specimen sequenced was PBMCs or T cells enriched from blood (not recorded which). This receptor has the CDR3 CASSLSGASYEQYF. The bases read TGTGCCAGCAGCTTATCAGGGGCCTCCTACGAGCAGTACTTC.